Listed here are 12 T cell receptor beta chains from one sample, sequenced in a study of blood T cells in healthy people across ages. Combining a sample-barcoded 5' primer with a J-beta primer mix, a second PCR ran for roughly 7 to 12 cycles. TCRdb fed the 5' RACE reads into MiXCR, producing one record per CDR3 protein. The sample holds roughly 800,000 distinct CDR3 sequences, 30% to 45% seen once. Sequences were obtained from blood. The origin of the receptors is a man younger than 35 in good health.

Note on this clonotype: This may be a read error, as it is one base from a much larger clone. The chain links TRBV12-3 or TRBV12-4 to TRBJ2-3; the match to TRBD2 covers 8 bases. Losses at the gene ends were 7 bases for V and 5 bases for J; bases not matched to a gene: 8. The length of the CDR3 is 14 residues. The CDR3 here is CASIFRGGIDTQYF. Here the CDR3 DNA reads TGTGCCAGCATTTTCCGCGGGGGGATAGATACGCAGTATTTT.

This chain uses TRBV20-1 with TRBJ2-1, with TRBD2 as a possible D gene (6 bases). The CDR3 consists of 18 residues. Germline values: CDR1 DFQATT, CDR2 SNEGSKA (reference sequence). The V end was cut by 6 bases, the J end by 2 bases, with 26 bases between. The CDR3: CSAIAGSVVTGAYNEQFF. In DNA, the CDR3 is TGCAGTGCCATAGCCGGTTCGGTCGTAACGGGGGCCTACAATGAGCAGTTCTTC.

This chain joins TRBV5-1 and TRBJ1-6, with TRBD1 identical over 8 bases. Germline V gene lookup returns CDR1 SGHRS and CDR2 YFSETQ. The CDR3 length is 16 residues. J gave up 7 bases and V 0 bases, and 6 bases lay outside the gene matches. CDR3: CASSLDWDRPNSPLHF. In DNA form, the CDR3 reads TGCGCCAGCAGCTTGGATTGGGACAGGCCGAATTCACCCCTCCACTTT.

The chain couples TRBV6-1 to TRBJ1-5; 7 bases align to TRBD1. CDR1 is MNHNS, CDR2 SASEGT, per germline. This CDR3 is 15 amino acids long. V trimming: 11 bases; J trimming: 3 bases; junction bases outside the gene matches: 13. CDR3 nucleotide sequence: TGTGCCTGCCTTGGGACAGTTGGGTTCAATCAGCCCCAGCATTTT. Translated, it gives CACLGTVGFNQPQHF.

The V and J genes are TRBV7-3 and TRBJ1-1, with TRBD1 identical over 7 bases. V was pared by 5 bases and J by 5 bases, with 11 bases of the junction left unmatched. Germline values: CDR1 SGHTA, CDR2 FQGTGA. This CDR3 is built from 15 residues. The CDR3 nucleotides are TGTGCCAGCAGCCTCCGACAGGGAGGATGGACTGAAGCTTTCTTT. This encodes CASSLRQGGWTEAFF. The full variable domain, in which reference TRBV7-3 and TRBJ1-1 provide the parts outside the CDR3, is GAGVSQTPSNKVTEKGKYVELRCDPISGHTALYWYRQSLGQGPEFLIYFQGTGAADDSGLPNDRFFAVRPEGSVSTLKIQRTERGDSAVYLCASSLRQGGWTEAFFGQGTRLTVV.

The chain links TRBV6-6 to TRBJ2-3, with D unresolved. With 7 bases removed from V and 5 bases from J, the gap between germline ends came to 16 bases. Germline CDR1 is MNHNY and CDR2 is SVGAGI (reference sequence). This CDR3 has 14 amino acids. The CDR3 DNA reads as TGTGCCAGCACCTACGGCCTAGAAGGAGATACGCAGTATTTT. Translation: CASTYGLEGDTQYF.

This clonotype was observed a few times. The rearrangement uses TRBV6-1 and TRBJ1-6; possibly TRBD1 for D (5 bases). Trimming took off 2 bases at V and 7 bases at J, with 15 bases between the two ends. CDR1 and CDR2 (germline): MNHNS, SASEGT. The CDR3 extends over 16 amino acids. The DNA for the CDR3 is TGTGCCAGCAGTGAACCGACAGTTAAAAAAAATTCACCCCTCCACTTT. This codes for CASSEPTVKKNSPLHF.

V usage is TRBV12-3 or TRBV12-4 and J usage is TRBJ2-6, with 9 bases matching TRBD1. The CDR3 has 17 amino acids. Losses at the gene ends were 1 base for V and 3 bases for J; bases not matched to a gene: 4. In nucleotides, the CDR3 is TGTGCCAGCAGTTTAGTTGGACAGGGGAATGGGGCCAACGTCCTGACTTTC. Encoded protein: CASSLVGQGNGANVLTF.

This clonotype was picked up a small number of times. V and J are TRBV20-1 and TRBJ1-2; a possible D gene is TRBD1 (6 bases). The V end was cut by 0 bases, the J end by 5 bases, with 13 bases between. The germline CDR1 and CDR2 sequences are DFQATT and SNEGSKA (reference sequence). The CDR3 has 14 amino acids. CDR3 sequence (DNA): TGCAGTGCTAGAGATCGGGGGGGCCTTTATGGCTACACCTTC. Residues: CSARDRGGLYGYTF.

In this sample, this clonotype turned up a few times. The J gene is TRBJ2-5, the V gene TRBV7-2, with D hard to call. Per the germline V gene, CDR1 is SGHTA and CDR2 is FQGNSA. The CDR3 is made up of 16 amino acids. V was cut by 0 bases and J by 4 bases, with 15 bases left in between. CDR3 sequence: CASSLARAFQSETQYF. CDR3 nucleotides: TGTGCCAGCAGCTTAGCCCGGGCCTTCCAGTCAGAGACCCAGTACTTC.

In this sample, this clonotype turned up a few times. This chain uses TRBV9 with TRBJ1-2; no clear D gene. Per the germline V gene, CDR1 is SGDLS and CDR2 is YYNGEE. V was clipped by 4 bases and J by 1 base, with 8 bases between them. The CDR3 is 13 amino acids. The CDR3 spells CASSQRINYGYTF. The CDR3 region has the DNA TGTGCCAGCAGCCAACGGATTAACTATGGCTACACCTTC.

The sample holds one count of this clonotype. This chain uses TRBV6-5 with TRBJ1-1; D remains unclear. Trimming removed 0 bases from V and 1 base from J, with 21 bases in between. Germline CDR1 is MNHEY and CDR2 is SVGAGI. The CDR3 length is 19 residues. The CDR3 coding sequence is TGTGCCAGCAGTTACTCGGAAGCACAGAAGGCAAGCGGGAACACTGAAGCTTTCTTT. This encodes CASSYSEAQKASGNTEAFF.